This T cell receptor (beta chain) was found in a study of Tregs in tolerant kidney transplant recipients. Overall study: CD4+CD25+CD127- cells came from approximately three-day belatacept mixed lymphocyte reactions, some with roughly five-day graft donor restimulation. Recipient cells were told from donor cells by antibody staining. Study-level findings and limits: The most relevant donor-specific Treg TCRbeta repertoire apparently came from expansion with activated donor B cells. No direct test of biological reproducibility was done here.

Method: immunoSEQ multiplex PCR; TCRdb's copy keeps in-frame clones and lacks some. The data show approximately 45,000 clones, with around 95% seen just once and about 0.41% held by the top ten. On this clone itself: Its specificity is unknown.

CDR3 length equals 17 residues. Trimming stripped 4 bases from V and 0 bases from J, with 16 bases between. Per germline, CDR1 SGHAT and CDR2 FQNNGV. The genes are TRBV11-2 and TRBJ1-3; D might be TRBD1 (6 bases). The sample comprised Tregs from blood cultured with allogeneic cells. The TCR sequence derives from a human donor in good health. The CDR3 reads CASSYWTAFLSGNTIYF. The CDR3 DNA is TGTGCCAGCAGCTATTGGACAGCTTTTCTCTCTGGAAACACCATATATTTT.